This entry describes one T cell receptor (beta chain). Its antigen is not identified. The data were taken from a study of human thymus T cells. Per the germline V gene, CDR1 is LNHDA and CDR2 is SQIVND (reference sequence). The germline V and J ends were trimmed by 0 bases and 6 bases, with 11 bases remaining between them. CDR3 length: 14 residues. Each of the donors was a healthy Finnish infant who was undergoing open corrective cardiac surgery for congenital heart defects. Half of the eight donors gave about 0.45-1 mL blood during surgery. Genomic DNA was extracted from every available blood leukocyte. General study results and limits: Within thymic and blood repertoires, V and J gene usage appeared to be biased.

Repertoires were generated with immunoSEQ multiplex PCR, while TCRdb's copy carries only in-frame clones and drops some. The top ten hold over 0.1% of the sample, which has approximately 40,000 clones, roughly 94% seen once. The source is a boy younger than two with a congenital heart defect but otherwise immunologically healthy. Material for sequencing was blood. The rearrangement links TRBV19 to TRBJ1-1; a weak D match, TRBD1 (5 bases). CDR3 sequence (DNA): TGTGCCAGTAGTATAGATCGGGGGTTGGCTGAAGCTTTCTTT. It specifies CASSIDRGLAEAFF.